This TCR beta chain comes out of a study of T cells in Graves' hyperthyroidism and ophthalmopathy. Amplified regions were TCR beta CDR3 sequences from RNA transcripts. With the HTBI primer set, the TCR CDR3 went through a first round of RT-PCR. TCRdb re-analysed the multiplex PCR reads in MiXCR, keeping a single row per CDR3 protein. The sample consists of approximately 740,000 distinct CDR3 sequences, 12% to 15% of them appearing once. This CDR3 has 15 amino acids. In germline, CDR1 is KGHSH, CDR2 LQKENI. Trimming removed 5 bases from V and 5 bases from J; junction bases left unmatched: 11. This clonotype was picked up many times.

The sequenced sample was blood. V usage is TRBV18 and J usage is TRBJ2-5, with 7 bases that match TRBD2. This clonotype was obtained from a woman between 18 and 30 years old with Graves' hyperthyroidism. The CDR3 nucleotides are TGTGCCAGCTCATCGATGGACGGGGAGGGGGAGACCCAGTACTTC. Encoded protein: CASSSMDGEGETQYF.